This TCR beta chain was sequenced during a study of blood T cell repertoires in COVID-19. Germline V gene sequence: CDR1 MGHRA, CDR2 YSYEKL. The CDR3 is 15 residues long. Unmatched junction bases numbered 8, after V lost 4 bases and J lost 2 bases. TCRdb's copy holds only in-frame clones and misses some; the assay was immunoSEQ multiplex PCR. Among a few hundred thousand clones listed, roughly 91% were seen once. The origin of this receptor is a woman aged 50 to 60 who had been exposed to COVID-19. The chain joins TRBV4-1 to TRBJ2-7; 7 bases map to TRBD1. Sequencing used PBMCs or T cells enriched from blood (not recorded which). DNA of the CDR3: TGCGCCAGCAGCCGCCCCACAGGGGCGACCTACGAGCAGTACTTC. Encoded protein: CASSRPTGATYEQYF.